Each of the 14 T cell receptor beta chains below was sequenced from the same sample in a study of blood T cells in healthy people across ages. Sample-barcoded 5' priming and a J-beta primer mix drove a second PCR of roughly 6 to 12 cycles. TCRdb passed the 5' RACE reads through MiXCR, listing each CDR3 protein once. This table has more than 1.4 million distinct CDR3 sequences, 42% appearing once. Sequencing was carried out using blood. The receptors were sampled from a young woman in good health.

This clonotype was observed a handful of times. V is TRBV6-2 or TRBV6-3 and J is TRBJ2-5; no reliable D call. V was cut by 6 bases and J by 6 bases, with 14 bases left in between. This CDR3 region has 13 residues. CDR1 MNHEY and CDR2 SVGEGT come from the germline V gene. The CDR3 nucleotides read TGTGCCAGCAGCCGACCAGAGCTCAAGACCCAGTACTTC. Protein sequence: CASSRPELKTQYF.

This chain links TRBV7-2 with TRBJ2-5, with 11 bases lining up with TRBD2. Trimming cost V 1 base and J 11 bases; bases outside gene matches: 24. Germline CDR1 SGHTA, CDR2 FQGNSA. This CDR3 is built from 20 residues. The CDR3 DNA follows: TGTGCCAGCAGCTTAGTGGGGTCGACTAGCGGGGTGGTAAGCTACAATGAGCAGTACTTC. This encodes CASSLVGSTSGVVSYNEQYF.

The CDR3 loop reads CSAAKRLAGSKTQFF. The CDR3 coding sequence is TGCAGTGCGGCAAAAAGACTAGCGGGATCGAAGACCCAGTTCTTC. The chain carries TRBV20-1 and TRBJ2-1, with 11 bases aligning to TRBD2. This CDR3 has 15 amino acids. With V trimmed by 6 bases and J by 13 bases, 17 bases remained unmatched. Germline V gene data show CDR1 as DFQATT and CDR2 as SNEGSKA (reference sequence).

The sample holds a few counts of this clonotype. The rearrangement joins TRBV7-9 to TRBJ1-4; unclear D gene. Deletions cut 6 bases from V and 3 bases from J, with 17 bases between. The V gene's germline CDR1 is SEHNR and CDR2 FQNEAQ (reference sequence). This CDR3 spans 16 amino acids. The CDR3 region is CASRPIRVEANEKLFF. CDR3 coding DNA: TGTGCCAGCAGACCAATAAGGGTAGAGGCTAATGAAAAACTGTTTTTT.

The J gene is TRBJ1-2, the V gene TRBV30; the D gene is possibly TRBD1 (5 bases). V was trimmed by 4 bases and J by 8 bases, leaving 14 bases between them. CDR3 length: 12 amino acids. CDR1 is GTSNPN and CDR2 is SVGIG in the germline V gene (reference sequence). CDR3 DNA: TGTGCCTGGACACCAGGGTCAGGAGGCTACACCTTC. It yields the protein CAWTPGSGGYTF.

The chain couples TRBV5-1 to TRBJ2-1; D possibly corresponds to TRBD1 (7 bases). The J call may be incorrect, as the DNA end agrees better with TRBJ2-7. CDR1 SGHRS and CDR2 YFSETQ come from the germline V gene. The CDR3 runs 15 residues. The CDR3 DNA reads TGCGCCAGCAGCTTGGTTGGACAGGACTACAATGAGCAGTACTTC. This encodes CASSLVGQDYNEQYF.

The V call is TRBV29-1, the J call TRBJ1-1, with unresolved D. This CDR3 has 15 residues. Looked up from germline, CDR1 is SQVTM and CDR2 is ANQGSEA. V was pared by 1 base and J by 3 bases, with 15 bases between. This CDR3 reads CSVEGWAGKDTEAFF. CDR3 DNA sequence: TGCAGCGTTGAAGGGTGGGCGGGGAAGGACACTGAAGCTTTCTTT.

This clonotype was counted a few times. This chain links TRBV20-1 with TRBJ1-2; TRBD1 might be the D (5 bases). V shed 6 bases and J shed 5 bases, with 10 bases lying between them. This CDR3 is built from 11 residues. CDR1 and CDR2 from the germline V gene are DFQATT and SNEGSKA (reference sequence). CDR3 DNA sequence: TGCAGTGCCGCCCGACAGTATGGCTACACCTTC. Residues: CSAARQYGYTF.

The V gene is TRBV7-9, the J gene TRBJ2-7; a possible D gene is TRBD1 (5 bases). V shed 4 bases and J shed 7 bases, with 23 bases lying between them. Per germline, CDR1 SEHNR and CDR2 FQNEAQ (reference sequence). The CDR3 runs 16 residues. CDR3: CASSSTGGAVYNEQYF. The CDR3 region has the DNA TGTGCCAGCAGCTCAACCGGTGGGGCAGTTTACAATGAGCAGTACTTC.

This clonotype appeared a single time. The V and J genes are TRBV6-6 and TRBJ2-3; possible D gene TRBD2, 5 bases. CDR3 length: 13 residues. The germline gives CDR1 MNHNY, CDR2 SVGAGI (reference sequence). V was cut by 2 bases and J by 6 bases, with 9 bases left in between. DNA for the CDR3: TGTGCCAGCAGTTACAGGAGGAGGGATACGCAGTATTTT. Translated: CASSYRRRDTQYF.

This clonotype has just a few counts. CDR3 nucleotide sequence: TGTGCCAGCAGCGTCGGGACATCCAAAGGGGGTGATGGCTACACCTTC. Its translation: CASSVGTSKGGDGYTF. The J gene is TRBJ1-2, the V gene TRBV7-9; tentative D call: TRBD1 (6 bases). This CDR3 spans 16 amino acids. Germline CDR1 and CDR2: SEHNR and FQNEAQ (reference sequence). The V gene lost 5 bases and the J gene lost 6 bases, with 22 bases spanning the gap.

The rearrangement links TRBV25-1 to TRBJ2-4; TRBD1 might be the D (6 bases). Trimming stripped 2 bases from V and 3 bases from J, with 11 bases between. There are 15 residues in the CDR3. Germline V gene sequence: CDR1 MGHDK, CDR2 SYGVNS. As DNA, the CDR3 is TGTGCCAGCAGTGAAAGCAGGGGAGTCAAAAACATTCAGTACTTC. It specifies CASSESRGVKNIQYF.

This clonotype was seen a handful of times. The gene calls are TRBV10-3 and TRBJ2-7; 7 bases align to TRBD2. The CDR3 is 12 amino acids. The germline gives CDR1 ENHRY, CDR2 SYGVKD. V lost 7 bases to trimming and J lost 5 bases; unmatched junction nucleotides: 5. In DNA, the CDR3 is TGTGCCATCATGGGCGGGAGCCACGAGCAGTACTTC. This translates into CAIMGGSHEQYF.

The genes are TRBV9 and TRBJ2-1; D gene ambiguous. The length of the CDR3 is 13 residues. V lost 0 bases, J lost 5 bases, and 6 bases lay in between. CDR1 is SGDLS and CDR2 is YYNGEE in the germline V gene. The CDR3 here is CASSVGQHNEQFF. The DNA of the CDR3 is TGTGCCAGCAGCGTAGGCCAGCACAATGAGCAGTTCTTC.